The 13 T cell receptor beta chains presented below share a single source sample, sequenced in a study of T cell responses to AZD1222 COVID-19 vaccine. Libraries were prepared by immunoSEQ multiplex PCR; TCRdb keeps only in-frame clonotypes and omits some of them. Counted here are about 210,000 clones, roughly 94% occurring once; the ten biggest clones make up approximately 1.5%. The sample consisted of peripheral blood, taken 28 days after the second dose of the MenACWY control vaccine. These TCRs come from an adult who received the MenACWY meningococcal vaccine as a control.

DNA for the CDR3: TGTGCCAGCGGCCTTCGGGGGGTCAACTATGGCTACACCTTC. This codes for CASGLRGVNYGYTF. This chain joins TRBV27 and TRBJ1-2, with D possibly being TRBD1 (5 bases). This CDR3 spans 14 amino acids. Deletions cut 8 bases from V and 2 bases from J, with 15 bases between. Germline lookup yields CDR1 MNHEY and CDR2 SMNVEV (reference sequence).

The chain combines TRBV7-9 with TRBJ1-3; tentatively, D is TRBD1 (5 bases). This CDR3 is built from 14 residues. Germline lookup yields CDR1 SEHNR and CDR2 FQNEAQ (reference sequence). Trimming took off 2 bases at V and 2 bases at J, with 7 bases between the two ends. The CDR3 sequence is CASSLPGTGNTIYF. CDR3 nucleotide sequence: TGTGCCAGCAGCTTACCAGGGACTGGAAACACCATATATTTT.

This clone was detected a few times. The chain employs TRBV7-8 and TRBJ2-2; D may be TRBD2 (6 bases). The CDR3 has 13 residues. From germline, CDR1 is SGHVS and CDR2 FQNEAQ. Trimming stripped 5 bases from V and 5 bases from J, with 9 bases between. The CDR3 bases are TGTGCCAGCAGCGCACGGGGGACCGGGGAGCTGTTTTTT. This codes for CASSARGTGELFF.

The CDR3 sequence is CASSLGQGVSTDTQYF. The CDR3 coding sequence is TGTGCCAGCAGCCTAGGACAGGGGGTTAGCACAGATACGCAGTATTTT. The V and J genes are TRBV7-9 and TRBJ2-3, with 10 bases that match TRBD1. Germline V gives CDR1 SEHNR, CDR2 FQNEAQ (reference sequence). This CDR3 contains 16 residues. V gave up 5 bases and J gave up 0 bases; unmatched junction bases: 5.

The V gene is TRBV21-1, the J gene TRBJ1-5; the DNA was not used to check the table's D call, TRBD1. TRBV21-1 is labeled a pseudogene. The CDR3 is made up of 16 amino acids. CDR3 sequence: CASSNLTATSNQPQHF. The CDR3, as DNA: TGTGCCAGCAGCAATCTGACAGCAACTAGCAATCAGCCCCAGCATTTT.

The V gene is TRBV28, the J gene TRBJ2-1; D gene uncertain. Trimming stripped 5 bases from V and 4 bases from J, with 21 bases between. The germline CDR1 and CDR2 sequences are MDHEN and SYDVKM. This CDR3 region has 17 residues. In DNA form, the CDR3 reads TGTGCCAGCAGTCTGAGTTTATCGAGCCTTGGATACAATGAGCAGTTCTTC. As protein: CASSLSLSSLGYNEQFF.

The chain recombines TRBV5-1 with TRBJ1-2, with 7 bases lining up with TRBD1. The V gene's germline CDR1 is SGHRS and CDR2 YFSETQ. With V trimmed by 9 bases and J by 8 bases, 13 bases remained unmatched. The CDR3 consists of 13 residues. The CDR3 sequence is CATQGVGMEGYTF. CDR3 bases: TGCGCCACCCAGGGGGTAGGGATGGAGGGCTACACCTTC.

Of note for this clone: Other nucleotide sequences from this sample produce the same CDR3. This chain links TRBV2 with TRBJ1-2; D may be TRBD1 (6 bases). CDR1 and CDR2 (germline): SNHLY, FYNNEI. V was pared by 8 bases and J by 3 bases, with 10 bases between. CDR3 length equals 12 residues. The CDR3 region has the DNA TGTGCCAGCCGACAGGAGGACTATGGCTACACCTTC. Protein: CASRQEDYGYTF.

This chain joins TRBV30 and TRBJ1-1; D is unresolved. CDR1 GTSNPN and CDR2 SVGIG come from the germline V gene (reference sequence). V was trimmed by 2 bases and J by 3 bases, leaving 10 bases between them. The length of the CDR3 is 13 residues. The CDR3 loop reads CAWSKGMDTEAFF. In nucleotides, the CDR3 is TGTGCCTGGAGTAAGGGCATGGACACTGAAGCTTTCTTT.

The CDR3 region is CASSRDRVDQPQHF. The CDR3 DNA is TGTGCCAGCAGTCGGGACAGGGTCGATCAGCCCCAGCATTTT. The V call is TRBV28, the J call TRBJ1-5; 9 nucleotides align to TRBD1. The V gene end was trimmed by 5 bases and the J gene end by 5 bases; junction bases not matched to a gene: 4. CDR3 length equals 14 residues. Germline V lookup: CDR1 MDHEN, CDR2 SYDVKM.

The CDR3 region is CASSLTSYEQYF. The CDR3 coding sequence is TGCGCCAGCAGCTTGACCTCCTACGAGCAGTACTTC. V and J are TRBV5-1 and TRBJ2-7, with D unresolved. This CDR3 is built from 12 residues. Per germline, CDR1 SGHRS and CDR2 YFSETQ. V was pared by 1 base and J by 0 bases, with 2 bases between.

V gene TRBV3-1 (or the pseudogene TRBV3-2) combines with J gene TRBJ1-3; D is unresolved. CDR1 LGHDT and CDR2 YNNKEL come from the germline V gene (reference sequence). The CDR3 loop spans 16 amino acids. V was cut by 0 bases and J by 0 bases, with 9 bases left in between. Written as DNA, the CDR3 is TGTGCCAGCAGCCAAGATGAGGGATGCTCTGGAAACACCATATATTTT. Its translation: CASSQDEGCSGNTIYF.

CDR3 DNA: TGTGCCAGCATCCTGACAGGGGGCTCGACTGAAGCTTTCTTT. It encodes CASILTGGSTEAFF. The chain is built from TRBV2 and TRBJ1-1; TRBD1 aligns across 10 bases. The trim removed 7 bases at V and 5 bases at J, leaving 7 bases unmatched. CDR1 and CDR2 (germline): SNHLY, FYNNEI. The CDR3 is made up of 14 amino acids.